Listed here are 9 T cell receptor beta chains from one sample, sequenced in a study of cytomegalovirus exposure and HLA in healthy donors. Primers included in the PCR were 60 Vbeta and 13 Jbeta primers. Profiled with immunoSEQ multiplex PCR; TCRdb holds only in-frame clones, not every one. The profile shows tens of thousands of clones, under 85% of them singletons. The sample taken for sequencing was PBMCs. The origin of the receptors is a male donor in good health and CMV-seronegative.

The table lists this clone with a count of one. This rearrangement joins TRBV2 to TRBJ2-5; maybe TRBD1 (6 bases). CDR1 is SNHLY, CDR2 FYNNEI, per germline. This CDR3 is built from 12 residues. V shed 2 bases and J shed 5 bases, with 6 bases lying between them. The DNA of the CDR3 is TGTGCCAGCAGTGAAAGGGGGGAGACCCAGTACTTC. Translated: CASSERGETQYF.

The rearrangement links TRBV7-2 to TRBJ1-1; 8 nucleotides align to TRBD1. Germline CDR1 SGHTA, CDR2 FQGNSA. The CDR3 is made up of 14 amino acids. The junction had 4 bases not matched to a gene; V was cut back by 5 bases and J by 2 bases. DNA of the CDR3: TGTGCCAGCAGCGTGCAGGGGGCAAACACTGAAGCTTTCTTT. Translating it yields CASSVQGANTEAFF.

This rearrangement joins TRBV12-5 to TRBJ1-1; a possible D gene is TRBD1 (6 bases). There are 15 residues in the CDR3. Germline V CDR1 and CDR2: LGHNT, FRNRAP. V was shortened by 3 bases and J by 7 bases, with 18 bases between the two germline ends. Written as DNA, the CDR3 is TGTGCTAGTGGTTTCCTCTCCGGGGGGGCCGGTGAAGCTTTCTTT. Protein product: CASGFLSGGAGEAFF.

V gene TRBV5-6 combines with J gene TRBJ1-1, with 9 bases lining up with TRBD1. From germline, CDR1 is SGHDT and CDR2 YYEEEE. The trim removed 4 bases at V and 1 base at J, leaving 11 bases unmatched. The CDR3 spans 17 residues. The CDR3 protein is CASSPSGTGKRNTEAFF. The CDR3 DNA reads as TGTGCCAGCAGCCCGAGCGGGACAGGGAAGAGGAACACTGAAGCTTTCTTT.

This chain uses TRBV28 with TRBJ2-7; 8 bases match TRBD2. Germline CDR1 and CDR2: MDHEN and SYDVKM. Germline trimming cut 7 bases from V and 3 bases from J; bases unmatched to any gene: 5. The CDR3 is 13 amino acids. The CDR3 sequence is CASMAGRDYEQYF. The CDR3 DNA reads as TGTGCCAGCATGGCCGGGAGGGACTACGAGCAGTACTTC.

The chain is built from TRBV28 and TRBJ1-2, with D tentatively TRBD1 (6 bases). This CDR3 is built from 14 residues. Germline V gene sequence: CDR1 MDHEN, CDR2 SYDVKM. V lost 7 bases to trimming and J lost 10 bases, with 22 bases between them. CDR3 sequence: CASNTPQGIEAYTF. DNA for the CDR3: TGTGCCAGCAACACTCCACAGGGAATCGAAGCCTACACCTTC.

The gene calls are TRBV5-5 and TRBJ2-5; the match to TRBD2 covers 8 bases. The V gene's germline CDR1 is SGHKS and CDR2 YYEKEE (reference sequence). This CDR3 region has 15 residues. Trimming at V came to 4 bases and at J to 5 bases, leaving 10 bases not matched to a gene. The CDR3 region is CASSVPGTRGETQYF. The CDR3, as DNA: TGTGCCAGCAGCGTGCCCGGGACTAGAGGGGAGACCCAGTACTTC.

The gene calls are TRBV30 and TRBJ1-1, with 8 bases aligning to TRBD1. V was pared by 0 bases and J by 5 bases, with 11 bases of the junction left unmatched. The CDR3 is made up of 16 amino acids. CDR1 and CDR2 from the germline V gene are GTSNPN and SVGIG (reference sequence). DNA of the CDR3: TGTGCCTGGAGTGTACTTCTGACAGGGGCGAGTACTGAAGCTTTCTTT. Protein product: CAWSVLLTGASTEAFF.

The rearrangement joins TRBV5-1 to TRBJ2-5; 8 nucleotides agree with TRBD1. The V and J ends lost 6 bases and 5 bases, in that order; junction bases with no gene match: 12. CDR3 size: 15 residues. The V gene's germline CDR1 is SGHRS and CDR2 YFSETQ. CDR3 in DNA: TGCGCCAGCACTTTGCCGACAGGGGCTTACGAGACCCAGTACTTC. Protein sequence: CASTLPTGAYETQYF.